The 10 T cell receptor beta chains in this list originate from one sample, sequenced in a study of regulatory T cells in long-lasting Graves disease. As to time point: newly diagnosed GD, antithyroid drugs for less than 3 months. PBMCs provided the RNA from which the TCR library was made. The TCR beta library used iRepertoire HTBI primers with Arm-PCR amplification of CDR3. MiXCR was run by TCRdb on the multiplex PCR reads, yielding one entry per CDR3 protein. This table holds approximately 470,000 distinct CDR3 sequences, under 20% found once. These data also featured in a second study, about T cells in Graves' hyperthyroidism and ophthalmopathy.

Sequenced here: peripheral blood mononuclear cells (PBMCs), sampled at new diagnosis, from a patient treated with antithyroid drugs. The receptor set was obtained from a man aged 40-49 years with Graves disease.

This clonotype was recorded at least ten times. This rearrangement joins TRBV12-3 or TRBV12-4 to TRBJ2-7; TRBD2 matches at 13 bases. The J segment lost 9 bases and the V segment lost 1 base, leaving 9 bases of the junction unmatched. The length of the CDR3 is 16 residues. CDR3 residues: CASSLVGTSGKGVQYF. DNA for the CDR3: TGTGCCAGCAGTTTAGTTGGGACTAGCGGGAAAGGGGTGCAGTACTTC.

This rearrangement joins TRBV27 to TRBJ2-2; D is unclear. Trimming removed 5 bases at V and 9 bases at J, with 13 bases between. CDR1 is MNHEY, CDR2 SMNVEV, per germline (reference sequence). The CDR3 consists of 13 residues. This chain's CDR3 is CASSGRPTRELFF. The CDR3 DNA reads as TGTGCCAGCAGTGGACGGCCGACCCGGGAGCTGTTTTTT.

This clonotype was picked up a small number of times. The chain employs TRBV19 and TRBJ1-5; D not certain. Trimming took off 1 base at V and 0 bases at J, with 7 bases between the two ends. The germline CDR1 and CDR2 sequences are LNHDA and SQIVND (reference sequence). The length of the CDR3 is 15 residues. The CDR3 protein is CASSIGPGSNQPQHF. Written as DNA, the CDR3 is TGTGCCAGTAGTATAGGTCCGGGTAGCAATCAGCCCCAGCATTTT.

V gene TRBV7-9 combines with J gene TRBJ1-6; D might be TRBD1 (6 bases). The CDR3 extends over 15 amino acids. Trimming removed 4 bases at V and 3 bases at J, with 10 bases between. The germline V gene has CDR1 SEHNR and CDR2 FQNEAQ (reference sequence). CDR3 amino acids: CASSYKGGYNSPLHF. Written as DNA, the CDR3 is TGTGCCAGCAGCTACAAAGGGGGCTATAATTCACCCCTCCACTTT.

The genes are TRBV13 and TRBJ2-3; D not resolved. The V end lost 3 bases, the J end lost 4 bases, and 8 bases lay between the germline ends. The CDR3 sequence is 13 residues long. Germline lookup yields CDR1 PRHDT and CDR2 FYEKMQ (reference sequence). The CDR3 coding sequence is TGTGCCAGCAGCTTTAATAGGGCAGATACGCAGTATTTT. Protein product: CASSFNRADTQYF.

This clonotype was found many times. The chain has TRBV15 and TRBJ2-1; 10 nucleotides line up with TRBD1. CDR1 LNHNV and CDR2 YYDKDF come from the germline V gene (reference sequence). After removal of 0 bases from V and 6 bases from J, the junction contained 5 bases not matched to a gene. This CDR3 comprises 16 residues. In nucleotides, the CDR3 is TGTGCCACCAGCAGAGATCGGGACAGGGGAAGCAATGAGCAGTTCTTC. Protein: CATSRDRDRGSNEQFF.

This clonotype appeared many times. The chain links TRBV27 to TRBJ1-5; D remains ambiguous. V lost 7 bases and J lost 2, with 15 bases in between. This CDR3 is built from 15 residues. The germline V gene has CDR1 MNHEY and CDR2 SMNVEV (reference sequence). The CDR3 DNA is TGTGCCAGCACAGTCCCCCAGGATTGCAATCAGCCCCAGCATTTT. It codes for CASTVPQDCNQPQHF.

This clonotype was counted a few times. This chain uses TRBV6-2 or TRBV6-3 with TRBJ2-1; 9 nucleotides agree with TRBD2. The V and J ends lost 5 bases and 3 bases, in that order; junction bases with no gene match: 5. CDR1 is MNHEY and CDR2 is SVGEGT in the germline V gene. The CDR3 loop spans 15 amino acids. CDR3 DNA: TGTGCCAGCAGTCTTAGCGGGAGAATCTACAATGAGCAGTTCTTC. It translates to CASSLSGRIYNEQFF.

This clonotype was detected many times. The chain recombines TRBV28 with TRBJ2-7; TRBD2 matches at 15 bases. This CDR3 is built from 17 residues. Germline-derived CDR1 and CDR2 are MDHEN and SYDVKM. Germline trimming cut 6 bases from V and 0 bases from J; bases unmatched to any gene: 6. The CDR3, as DNA: TGTGCCAGCAGCTCCGGGACTAGCGGGAGGATCTCCTACGAGCAGTACTTC. Translation: CASSSGTSGRISYEQYF.

This clonotype appeared many times. The CDR3: CASSLETTEAFF. CDR3 bases: TGCGCCAGCAGCTTGGAGACCACTGAAGCTTTCTTT. This sequence joins TRBV5-1 and TRBJ1-1; D gene ambiguous. The CDR3 is 12 residues long. Germline-derived CDR1 and CDR2 are SGHRS and YFSETQ. The germline V and J ends were trimmed by 0 bases and 4 bases, with 4 bases remaining between them.